Listed here are 17 T cell receptor beta chains from one sample, sequenced in a study of control samples from healthy donors and cancer patients. Assay used: immunoSEQ multiplex PCR; TCRdb lists only in-frame clones, some missing. The sample lists about 69,000 clones; more than 75% were seen once. The sample comprised PBMCs. The receptor source for this set is a woman between 50 and 59 years old with lung cancer.

This chain joins TRBV27 and TRBJ1-2; TRBD1 might be the D (6 bases). The CDR3 contains 12 residues. The V gene lost 5 bases and the J gene lost 6 bases, with 10 bases spanning the gap. Germline-derived CDR1 and CDR2 are MNHEY and SMNVEV (reference sequence). CDR3 nucleotide sequence: TGTGCCAGCAGTACAGGGTTGGATGGCTACACCTTC. It encodes CASSTGLDGYTF.

This chain connects TRBV2 to TRBJ1-2; TRBD1 matches at 11 bases. The V and J ends lost 8 bases and 8 bases, in that order; junction bases with no gene match: 10. CDR1 and CDR2 from the germline V gene are SNHLY and FYNNEI. The CDR3 sequence is 14 residues long. CDR3 residues: CASSGDRGLVGYTF. The CDR3, as DNA: TGTGCCAGCTCAGGGGACAGGGGGTTGGTAGGCTACACCTTC.

This clone has just a few counts. The chain employs TRBV28 and TRBJ1-5; D gene unclear. Germline CDR1 reads MDHEN; CDR2 reads SYDVKM. The CDR3 consists of 14 residues. V was shortened by 3 bases and J by 2 bases, with 8 bases between the two germline ends. This chain's CDR3 is CASSLTGGNQPQHF. The CDR3 bases are TGTGCCAGCAGTTTGACGGGCGGCAATCAGCCCCAGCATTTT. Supplemented by reference TRBV28 and TRBJ1-5, the full variable domain reads DVKVTQSSRYLVKRTGEKVFLECVQDMDHENMFWYRQDPGLGLRLIYFSYDVKMKEKGDIPEGYSVSREKKERFSLILESASTNQTSMYLCASSLTGGNQPQHFGDGTRLSIL.

The chain carries TRBV18 and TRBJ2-1, with D hard to call. The CDR3 is 14 residues long. The V gene's germline CDR1 is KGHSH and CDR2 LQKENI. The V and J ends lost 3 bases and 3 bases respectively, with 9 bases between them. In DNA form, the CDR3 reads TGTGCCAGCTCACCTCCGTCTGGCTACAATGAGCAGTTCTTC. This encodes CASSPPSGYNEQFF.

The rearrangement links TRBV27 to TRBJ1-2; unclear D gene. The germline V gene encodes CDR1 MNHEY and CDR2 SMNVEV (reference sequence). Trimming left V 3 bases short and J 4 bases short, with 15 bases between. The CDR3 length is 15 residues. The CDR3 loop reads CASSLKGPGLYGYTF. CDR3 DNA: TGTGCCAGCAGTTTGAAAGGCCCGGGCCTCTATGGCTACACCTTC.

In its sample, this clone was seen once. The chain links TRBV9 to TRBJ1-2; D might be TRBD1 (5 bases). Trimming took off 4 bases at V and 2 bases at J, with 15 bases between the two ends. Germline loops: CDR1 SGDLS, CDR2 YYNGEE. The CDR3 length is 15 residues. CDR3 sequence: CASSPSRGANYGYTF. In DNA form, the CDR3 reads TGTGCCAGCAGCCCCTCGAGAGGGGCAAACTATGGCTACACCTTC.

This sequence joins TRBV7-9 and TRBJ2-1, with D unresolved. This CDR3 comprises 15 residues. The V gene lost 5 bases and the J gene lost 2 bases, with 13 bases spanning the gap. From germline, CDR1 is SEHNR and CDR2 FQNEAQ (reference sequence). The CDR3 spells CASSKDTTTYNEQFF. CDR3 nucleotides: TGTGCCAGCAGCAAAGACACTACAACCTACAATGAGCAGTTCTTC. Supplemented by reference TRBV7-9 and TRBJ2-1, the full variable domain reads DTGVSQNPRHKITKRGQNVTFRCDPISEHNRLYWYRQTLGQGPEFLTYFQNEAQLEKSRLLSDRFSAERPKGSFSTLEIQRTEQGDSAMYLCASSKDTTTYNEQFFGPGTRLTVL.

The chain couples TRBV7-9 to TRBJ1-1, with a tentative D call TRBD1 (5 bases). Germline V gene sequence: CDR1 SEHNR, CDR2 FQNEAQ (reference sequence). This CDR3 region has 12 residues. Between the trimmed V and J ends, which lost 7 bases and 6 bases, there was a span of 12 bases. Here the CDR3 reads CASIGTGPEAFF. The CDR3 bases are TGTGCCAGCATCGGGACTGGTCCTGAAGCTTTCTTT.

This chain joins TRBV5-4 and TRBJ1-2; D gene uncertain. The CDR3 runs 14 residues. Trimming cost V 3 bases and J 4 bases, with 13 bases left between them. Germline V CDR1 and CDR2: SGHNT, YYREEE (reference sequence). The chain's CDR3 is CASSYPSESYGYTF. The CDR3 nucleotides read TGTGCCAGCAGCTACCCGTCCGAATCCTATGGCTACACCTTC.

The V and J genes are TRBV7-3 and TRBJ2-2; D possibly matches TRBD1 or TRBD2 (5 bases each). The CDR3 consists of 14 residues. Between the trimmed V and J ends, which lost 2 bases and 4 bases, there was a span of 8 bases. Germline CDR1 and CDR2: SGHTA and FQGTGA. CDR3 nucleotides: TGTGCCAGCAGCTTAGAAGGGACCACCGGGGAGCTGTTTTTT. This codes for CASSLEGTTGELFF. The variable domain in full, completed from reference TRBV7-3 and TRBJ2-2, reads GAGVSQTPSNKVTEKGKYVELRCDPISGHTALYWYRQSLGQGPEFLIYFQGTGAADDSGLPNDRFFAVRPEGSVSTLKIQRTERGDSAVYLCASSLEGTTGELFFGEGSRLTVL.

The chain uses TRBV7-9 and TRBJ1-3; D is uncertain. Germline CDR1 SEHNR, CDR2 FQNEAQ (reference sequence). V was clipped by 5 bases and J by 5 bases, with 16 bases between them. This CDR3 is built from 15 residues. In nucleotides, the CDR3 is TGTGCCAGCAGCCGGACTTCTGGGCAGCGAAACACCATATATTTT. Encoded protein: CASSRTSGQRNTIYF.

J is TRBJ2-7 and V is TRBV2, with D possibly matching TRBD2 (5 bases). Germline values: CDR1 SNHLY, CDR2 FYNNEI. This CDR3 has 13 amino acids. V was trimmed by 7 bases and J by 5 bases, leaving 15 bases between them. CDR3 sequence reads: CASTPTGSNEQYF. The CDR3 DNA follows: TGTGCCAGCACCCCGACGGGGAGTAACGAGCAGTACTTC.

This chain uses TRBV30 with TRBJ1-1; 10 bases align to TRBD1. Germline loops: CDR1 GTSNPN, CDR2 SVGIG (reference sequence). This CDR3 is built from 17 residues. With V trimmed by 0 bases and J by 4 bases, 11 bases remained unmatched. The CDR3 region has the DNA TGTGCCTGGAGTGTCCGGACAGGGGGAACAAGTGGCACTGAAGCTTTCTTT. Translated, it gives CAWSVRTGGTSGTEAFF.

J is TRBJ1-6 and V is TRBV5-5; 7 bases fit TRBD1. V was pared by 4 bases and J by 3 bases, with 7 bases of the junction left unmatched. The CDR3 loop spans 16 amino acids. The germline CDR1 and CDR2 sequences are SGHKS and YYEKEE (reference sequence). The CDR3 nucleotides read TGTGCCAGCAGCGTATCCGGGACAGTCTATAATTCACCCCTCCACTTT. Encoded protein: CASSVSGTVYNSPLHF.

V and J are TRBV9 and TRBJ2-2, with D possibly TRBD2 on 6 matching bases. Trimming removed 0 bases at V and 0 bases at J, with 6 bases between. Germline CDR1 and CDR2: SGDLS and YYNGEE. The CDR3 extends over 15 amino acids. The CDR3 sequence is CASSVGGANTGELFF. As DNA, the CDR3 is TGTGCCAGCAGCGTAGGGGGGGCGAACACCGGGGAGCTGTTTTTT.

This chain links TRBV5-1 with TRBJ1-2; D is unclear. The germline V gene has CDR1 SGHRS and CDR2 YFSETQ. Trimming took off 1 base at V and 3 bases at J, with 13 bases between the two ends. The CDR3 totals 15 residues. The chain's CDR3 is CASSLYSSSDYGYTF. CDR3 nucleotide sequence: TGCGCCAGCAGCTTGTATAGTTCGAGCGACTATGGCTACACCTTC.

The V gene is TRBV19, the J gene TRBJ1-1; unclear D gene. In germline, CDR1 is LNHDA, CDR2 SQIVND (reference sequence). This CDR3 has 15 residues. Trimming removed 2 bases from V and 2 bases from J, with 12 bases in between. The CDR3: CASSITLRANTEAFF. The CDR3 region has the DNA TGTGCCAGTAGTATAACGCTTCGGGCCAACACTGAAGCTTTCTTT. The whole variable domain, filled in from reference TRBV19 and TRBJ1-1, reads DGGITQSPKYLFRKEGQNVTLSCEQNLNHDAMYWYRQDPGQGLRLIYYSQIVNDFQKGDIAEGYSVSREKKESFPLTVTSAQKNPTAFYLCASSITLRANTEAFFGQGTRLTVV.